This T cell receptor beta chain was identified during a study of CD8 T cells in ankylosing spondylitis. Study-level points and caveats: Both synovial fluid and blood in reactive arthritis had previously been reported to carry some motif variants. Several highly homologous variants formed a TCR beta motif that appeared characteristic of ankylosing spondylitis blood.

This clonotype showed up just a few times. The antigen remains undetermined. CDR3 length: 13 amino acids. Per germline, CDR1 SEHNR and CDR2 FQNEAQ (reference sequence). V lost 5 bases and J lost 5; bases outside the gene matches: 2. TCRdb re-analysed the 5' RACE reads in MiXCR, keeping a single row per CDR3 protein. This table holds 650,000 to 800,000 distinct CDR3 sequences, roughly 19% found once. The chain is built from TRBV7-9 and TRBJ1-5, with 8 bases aligning to TRBD1. Sequenced: blood, either unsorted or a sorted T cell fraction (not recorded which). The sequence derives from a male donor with ankylosing spondylitis. DNA for the CDR3: TGTGCCAGCAGCGAGACAGGGGATCAGCCCCAGCATTTT. This translates into CASSETGDQPQHF.